Listed below are T cell receptor beta chains from one sample, sequenced in a study of a mutant IDH1 vaccine in newly diagnosed glioma. Assay: immunoSEQ multiplex PCR; the TCRdb copy retains only in-frame clones and omits some. The sample shows approximately 88,000 clones, about four fifths of them seen only once. The source material was PBMCs, sampled from a glioma patient treated with radiotherapy, temozolomide or both. The receptor source for this set is a middle-aged man with glioma. Each CDR3 is given with its conserved first and last residue. The D gene is left open where the match is weak. Some rows have no size entry. The others give once, few or many, or a class for an expanded clone.

size	J	D	V	CDR3	DNA
once	TRBJ1-2	-	TRBV29-1	CSVDLFKQGNYGYTF	TGCAGCGTTGACCTATTTAAACAGGGAAACTATGGCTACACCTTC
-	TRBJ1-1	TRBD1	TRBV6-4	CASSDTFRGPNTEAFF	TGTGCCAGCAGTGACACGTTTAGGGGGCCGAACACTGAAGCTTTCTTT
once	TRBJ2-7	TRBD1	TRBV5-6	CASSSLQGEKQYF	TGTGCCAGCAGCTCACTACAGGGGGAAAAGCAGTACTTC
-	TRBJ2-1	TRBD1	TRBV6-6	CASRIMGRQGNEQFF	TGTGCCAGCAGGATAATGGGCCGACAGGGCAATGAGCAGTTCTTC
-	TRBJ2-2	TRBD1	TRBV28	CASSYGQGHTGELFF	TGTGCCAGCAGTTATGGACAGGGCCACACCGGGGAGCTGTTTTTT
few	TRBJ1-2	-	TRBV7-9	CASSPGHPNYGYTF	TGTGCCAGCAGCCCGGGACATCCGAACTATGGCTACACCTTC
-	TRBJ2-7	-	TRBV5-6	CASTYGRSYEQYF	TGTGCCAGCACCTACGGTAGGTCCTACGAGCAGTACTTC
-	TRBJ2-7	-	TRBV30	CAWIQNPYEQYF	TGTGCCTGGATACAGAATCCCTACGAGCAGTACTTC
-	TRBJ2-3	TRBD2	TRBV5-1	CASSVGGTADTQYF	TGCGCCAGCAGTGTGGGAGGGACGGCAGATACGCAGTATTTT
-	TRBJ2-5	TRBD1	TRBV19	CASSPGQGLQETQYF	TGTGCCAGTAGTCCGGGACAGGGCCTCCAAGAGACCCAGTACTTC
-	TRBJ2-3	-	TRBV7-7	CASRRQTLSTDTQYF	TGTGCTAGCAGAAGACAGACACTCAGCACAGATACGCAGTATTTT
-	TRBJ2-7	TRBD1	TRBV6-5	CASIPGDRGGYEQYF	TGTGCCAGCATTCCCGGGGACAGGGGTGGGTACGAGCAGTACTTC
-	TRBJ2-2	-	TRBV29-1	CSVVARVSGELFF	TGCAGCGTGGTCGCGCGGGTATCCGGGGAGCTGTTTTTT